This T cell receptor beta chain came from a study of blood T cell repertoires in COVID-19. Living in about two dozen US areas, the participants were between roughly 18 and 89 years of age. Sequencing used immunoSEQ multiplex PCR; TCRdb keeps in-frame clones, though not all of them. The repertoire consists of 300,000 to 400,000 clones, with around 87% occurring once and the leading ten covering 0.9% to 1%. Germline V gene lookup returns CDR1 LNHDA and CDR2 SQIVND (reference sequence). V lost 5 bases, J lost 0 bases, and 8 bases lay in between. The CDR3 spans 13 residues. The TCR originated in a woman in her twenties or thirties with acute COVID-19. This chain uses TRBV19 with TRBJ2-7, with D tentatively TRBD2 (5 bases). The sample comprised PBMCs or T cells enriched from blood (not recorded which). In nucleotides, the CDR3 is TGTGCCAGTAGTCCGGGGATCTCCTACGAGCAGTACTTC. Protein sequence: CASSPGISYEQYF.